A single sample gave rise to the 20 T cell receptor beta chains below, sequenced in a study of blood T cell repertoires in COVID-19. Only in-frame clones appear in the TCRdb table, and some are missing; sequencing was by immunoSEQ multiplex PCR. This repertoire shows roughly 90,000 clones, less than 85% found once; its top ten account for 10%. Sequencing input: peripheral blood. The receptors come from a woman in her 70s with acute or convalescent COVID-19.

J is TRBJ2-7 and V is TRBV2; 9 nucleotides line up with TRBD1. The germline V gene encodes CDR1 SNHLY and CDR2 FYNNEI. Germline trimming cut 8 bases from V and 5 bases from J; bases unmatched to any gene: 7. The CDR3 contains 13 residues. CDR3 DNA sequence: TGTGCCAGCCGTCCGGACAGGGGAGACGAGCAGTACTTC. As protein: CASRPDRGDEQYF.

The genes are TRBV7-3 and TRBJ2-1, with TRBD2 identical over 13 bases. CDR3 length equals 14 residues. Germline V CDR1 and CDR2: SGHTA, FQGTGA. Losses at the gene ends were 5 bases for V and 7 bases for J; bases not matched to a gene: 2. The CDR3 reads CASSTSGRGNEQFF. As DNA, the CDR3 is TGTGCCAGCAGCACTAGCGGGAGGGGGAATGAGCAGTTCTTC.

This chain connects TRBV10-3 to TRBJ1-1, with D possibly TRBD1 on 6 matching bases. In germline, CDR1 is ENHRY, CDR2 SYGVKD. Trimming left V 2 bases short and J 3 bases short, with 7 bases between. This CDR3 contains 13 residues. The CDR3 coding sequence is TGTGCCATCAGTGAGGGGACACACACTGAAGCTTTCTTT. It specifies CAISEGTHTEAFF.

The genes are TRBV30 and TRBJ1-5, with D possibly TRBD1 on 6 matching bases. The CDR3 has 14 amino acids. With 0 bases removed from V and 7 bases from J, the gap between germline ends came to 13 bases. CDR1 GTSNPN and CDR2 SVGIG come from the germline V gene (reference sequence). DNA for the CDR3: TGTGCCTGGAGTGTTGGGGGGGCTTGGCAGCCCCAGCATTTT. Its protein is CAWSVGGAWQPQHF.

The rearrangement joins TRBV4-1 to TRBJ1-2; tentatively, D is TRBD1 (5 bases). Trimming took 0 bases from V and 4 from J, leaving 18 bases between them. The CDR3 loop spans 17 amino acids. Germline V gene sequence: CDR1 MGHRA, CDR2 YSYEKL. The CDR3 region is CASSQDLGSQGTYGYTF. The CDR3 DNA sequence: TGCGCCAGCAGCCAAGATTTAGGCTCTCAGGGCACCTATGGCTACACCTTC.

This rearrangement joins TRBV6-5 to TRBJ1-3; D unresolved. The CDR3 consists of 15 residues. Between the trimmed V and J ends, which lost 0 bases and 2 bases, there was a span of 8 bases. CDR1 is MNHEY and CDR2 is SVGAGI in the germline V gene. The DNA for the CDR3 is TGTGCCAGCAGTTACTCGAGGGTGCCTGGAAACACCATATATTTT. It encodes CASSYSRVPGNTIYF.

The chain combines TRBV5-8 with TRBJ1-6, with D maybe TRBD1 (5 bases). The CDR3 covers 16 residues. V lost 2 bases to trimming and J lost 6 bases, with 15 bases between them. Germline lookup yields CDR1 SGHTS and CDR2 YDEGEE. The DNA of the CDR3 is TGTGCCAGCAGCTTATCGTTGGGGCAGCCTAATTCACCCCTCCACTTT. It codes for CASSLSLGQPNSPLHF.

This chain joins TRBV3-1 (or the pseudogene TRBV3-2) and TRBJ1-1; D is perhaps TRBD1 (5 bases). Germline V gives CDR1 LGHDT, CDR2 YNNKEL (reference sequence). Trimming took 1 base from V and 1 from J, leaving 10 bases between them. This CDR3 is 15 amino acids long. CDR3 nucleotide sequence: TGTGCCAGCAGCCAAGCCAGGGTGGGGAACACTGAAGCTTTCTTT. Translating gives CASSQARVGNTEAFF.

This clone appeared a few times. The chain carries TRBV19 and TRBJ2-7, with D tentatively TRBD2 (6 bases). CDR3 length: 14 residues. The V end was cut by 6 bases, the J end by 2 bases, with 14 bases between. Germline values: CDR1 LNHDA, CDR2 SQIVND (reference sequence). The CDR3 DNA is TGTGCCAGTAGCCTAGCGAATGGCCCCTACGAGCAGTACTTC. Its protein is CASSLANGPYEQYF.

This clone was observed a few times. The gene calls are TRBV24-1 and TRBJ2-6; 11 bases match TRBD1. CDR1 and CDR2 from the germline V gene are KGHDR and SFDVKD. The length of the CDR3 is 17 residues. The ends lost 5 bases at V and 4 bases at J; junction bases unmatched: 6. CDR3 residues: CATSGGTGGTGANVLTF. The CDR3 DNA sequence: TGTGCCACCAGTGGTGGGACAGGGGGAACCGGGGCCAACGTCCTGACTTTC.

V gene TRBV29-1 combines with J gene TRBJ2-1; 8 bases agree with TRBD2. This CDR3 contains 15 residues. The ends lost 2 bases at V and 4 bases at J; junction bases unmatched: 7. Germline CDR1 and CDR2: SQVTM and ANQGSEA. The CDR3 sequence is CSVERIAGQYNEQFF. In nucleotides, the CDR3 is TGCAGCGTTGAAAGAATAGCGGGGCAATACAATGAGCAGTTCTTC.

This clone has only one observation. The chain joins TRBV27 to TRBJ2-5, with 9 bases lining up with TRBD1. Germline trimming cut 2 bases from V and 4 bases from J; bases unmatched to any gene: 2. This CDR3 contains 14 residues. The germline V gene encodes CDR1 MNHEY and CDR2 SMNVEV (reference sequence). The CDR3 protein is CASSLGTGRETQYF. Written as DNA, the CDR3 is TGTGCCAGCAGTTTAGGGACAGGGAGAGAGACCCAGTACTTC.

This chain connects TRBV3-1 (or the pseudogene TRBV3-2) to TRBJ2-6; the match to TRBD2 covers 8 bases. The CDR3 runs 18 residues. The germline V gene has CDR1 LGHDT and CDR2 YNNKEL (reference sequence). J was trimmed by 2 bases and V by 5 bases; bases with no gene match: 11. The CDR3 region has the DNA TGTGCCAGCAGCTCCCACGGGGGGGGAACAACTGGGGCCAACGTCCTGACTTTC. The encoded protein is CASSSHGGGTTGANVLTF.

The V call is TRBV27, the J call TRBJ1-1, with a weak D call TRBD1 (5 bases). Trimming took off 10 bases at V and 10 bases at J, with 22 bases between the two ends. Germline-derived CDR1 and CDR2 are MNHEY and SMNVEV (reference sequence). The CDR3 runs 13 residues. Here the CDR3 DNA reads TGTGCCACCGCCGCGGGGGGATCCTATCTAGCTTTCTTT. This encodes CATAAGGSYLAFF.

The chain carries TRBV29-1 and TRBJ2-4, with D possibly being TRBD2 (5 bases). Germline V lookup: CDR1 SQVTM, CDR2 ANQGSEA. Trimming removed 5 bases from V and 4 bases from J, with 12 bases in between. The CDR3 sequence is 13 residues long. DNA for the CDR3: TGCAGCGTTCTACTCAGCGGTAAAAACATTCAGTACTTC. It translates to CSVLLSGKNIQYF.

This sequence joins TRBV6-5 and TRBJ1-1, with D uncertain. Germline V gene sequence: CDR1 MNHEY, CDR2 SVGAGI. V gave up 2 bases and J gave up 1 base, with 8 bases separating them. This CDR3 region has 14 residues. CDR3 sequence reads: CASSYNTENTEAFF. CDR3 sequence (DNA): TGTGCCAGCAGTTACAATACAGAGAACACTGAAGCTTTCTTT.

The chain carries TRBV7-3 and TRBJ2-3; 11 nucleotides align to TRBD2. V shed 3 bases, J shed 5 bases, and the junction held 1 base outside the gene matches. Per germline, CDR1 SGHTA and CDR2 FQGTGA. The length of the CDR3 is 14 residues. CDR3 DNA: TGTGCCAGCAGCTTTAGCGGGAGGGTAGATACGCAGTATTTT. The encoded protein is CASSFSGRVDTQYF.

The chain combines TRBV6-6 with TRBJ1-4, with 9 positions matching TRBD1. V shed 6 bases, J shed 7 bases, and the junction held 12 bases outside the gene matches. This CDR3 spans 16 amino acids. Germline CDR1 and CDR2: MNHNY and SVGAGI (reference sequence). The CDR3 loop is CASRKAPGQGGEKLFF. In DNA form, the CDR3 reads TGTGCCAGCAGAAAAGCACCGGGACAGGGTGGTGAAAAACTGTTTTTT.

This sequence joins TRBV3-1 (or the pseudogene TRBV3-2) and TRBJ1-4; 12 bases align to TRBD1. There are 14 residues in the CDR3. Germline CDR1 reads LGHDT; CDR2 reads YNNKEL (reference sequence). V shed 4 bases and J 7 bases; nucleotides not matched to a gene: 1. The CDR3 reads CASSPGQGAEKLFF. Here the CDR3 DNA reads TGTGCCAGCAGCCCGGGACAGGGGGCTGAAAAACTGTTTTTT.

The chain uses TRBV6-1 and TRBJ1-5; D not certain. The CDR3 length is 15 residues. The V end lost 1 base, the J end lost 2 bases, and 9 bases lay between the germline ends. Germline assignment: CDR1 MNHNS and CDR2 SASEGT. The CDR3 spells CASSEVPNGNQPQHF. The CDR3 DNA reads TGTGCCAGCAGTGAAGTCCCTAATGGCAATCAGCCCCAGCATTTT.